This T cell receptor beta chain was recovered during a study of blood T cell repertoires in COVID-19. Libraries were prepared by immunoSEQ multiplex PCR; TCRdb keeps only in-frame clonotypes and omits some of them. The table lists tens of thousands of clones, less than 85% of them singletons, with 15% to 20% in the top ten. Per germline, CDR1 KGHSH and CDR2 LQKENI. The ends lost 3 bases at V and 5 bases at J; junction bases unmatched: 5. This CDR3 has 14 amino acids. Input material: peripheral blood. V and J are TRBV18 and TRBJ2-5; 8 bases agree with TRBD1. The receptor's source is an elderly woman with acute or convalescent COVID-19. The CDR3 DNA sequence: TGTGCCAGCTCACCTATACGACAGGGGGAGACCCAGTACTTC. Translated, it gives CASSPIRQGETQYF.